This T cell receptor beta chain came from a study of blood T cell repertoires in COVID-19. Study information: COVID-19 samples from acute and convalescent phases originated in the United States, Italy and Spain.

Germline CDR1 reads SGHTA; CDR2 reads FQGNSA. Trimming removed 5 bases from V and 0 bases from J, with 8 bases in between. The CDR3 covers 13 residues. Clones were read by immunoSEQ multiplex PCR, and TCRdb kept only the in-frame ones, dropping some. The top ten clones hold 2.6% of a sample with hundreds of thousands of clones, about 92% of them seen once. The clonotype comes from a man between 60 and 75 years old who had recovered from COVID-19. The chain recombines TRBV7-2 with TRBJ2-7; D gene ambiguous. Sequencing was carried out using PBMCs or T cells enriched from blood (not recorded which). The CDR3 DNA sequence: TGTGCCAGCAGCCCTTACACCTCCTACGAGCAGTACTTC. The encoded protein is CASSPYTSYEQYF.